The rows below give T cell receptor beta chains drawn from one sample of a study of blood T cell repertoires in COVID-19. Measured with immunoSEQ multiplex PCR; TCRdb has only the in-frame clones, and not every one. The sample holds under 85,000 clones, roughly 86% seen once. Material for sequencing was peripheral blood. The receptors here all came from a human donor in a cohort sampled during active COVID-19. CDR3s include the opening cysteine and the closing phenylalanine or tryptophan. Fields, in order: J gene, V gene, CDR3 protein.

j_call: TRBJ1-2; v_call: TRBV28; cdr3_aa: CASSVTGGAWIYGYTF
j_call: TRBJ1-2; v_call: TRBV18; cdr3_aa: CASSSQKDSHYTF
j_call: TRBJ2-1; v_call: TRBV3-1/TRBV3-2; cdr3_aa: CASSYPGTRKNEQFF
j_call: TRBJ1-1; v_call: TRBV14; cdr3_aa: CASSHRRGTLNTEAFF
j_call: TRBJ1-4; v_call: TRBV5-6; cdr3_aa: CASSSSGQAGEKLFF
j_call: TRBJ2-1; v_call: TRBV27; cdr3_aa: CASSSNRGPYNEQFF
j_call: TRBJ1-4; v_call: TRBV2; cdr3_aa: CASTSTSLNEKLFF
j_call: TRBJ2-2; v_call: TRBV13; cdr3_aa: CASSPPWGHTGELFF
j_call: TRBJ1-4; v_call: TRBV6-5; cdr3_aa: CASSRKDRGVQKLFF
j_call: TRBJ1-6; v_call: TRBV7-2; cdr3_aa: CASSSSLGQGISPLHF
j_call: TRBJ2-5; v_call: TRBV10-2; cdr3_aa: CASSPGLAGGPETQYF
j_call: TRBJ2-2; v_call: TRBV5-1; cdr3_aa: CASSLEAQGGAGELFF
j_call: TRBJ1-5; v_call: TRBV23-1; cdr3_aa: CASSRRRGKFQPQHF
j_call: TRBJ2-1; v_call: TRBV18; cdr3_aa: CASSRQRGDSYNEQFF
j_call: TRBJ1-2; v_call: TRBV28; cdr3_aa: CASSSQGRFGYTF
j_call: TRBJ2-2; v_call: TRBV5-1; cdr3_aa: CASYLNSGSAGELFF
j_call: TRBJ1-3; v_call: TRBV9; cdr3_aa: CASSTYGGSSGNTIYF
j_call: TRBJ2-6; v_call: TRBV20-1; cdr3_aa: CSASPPGANVLTF
j_call: TRBJ1-5; v_call: TRBV28; cdr3_aa: CASSDGHSNQPQHF
j_call: TRBJ1-1; v_call: TRBV28; cdr3_aa: CASSSGTVNTEAFF
j_call: TRBJ1-1; v_call: TRBV7-9; cdr3_aa: CASRRETSWAFF
j_call: TRBJ2-3; v_call: TRBV10-3; cdr3_aa: CAISGLGQGNADTQYF
j_call: TRBJ1-6; v_call: TRBV6-5; cdr3_aa: CASSYSAQGSSPLHF
j_call: TRBJ2-5; v_call: TRBV5-1; cdr3_aa: CASSPSGGQETQYF
j_call: TRBJ2-5; v_call: TRBV19; cdr3_aa: CASSIDPSGGQTQYF
j_call: TRBJ2-5; v_call: TRBV6-5; cdr3_aa: CASSYFIAGGQETQYF
j_call: TRBJ2-1; v_call: TRBV28; cdr3_aa: CASSSMGRDEQFF
j_call: TRBJ1-6; v_call: TRBV19; cdr3_aa: CASSILRDRYSPLHF
j_call: TRBJ1-1; v_call: TRBV4-1; cdr3_aa: CASSLQGETEAFF
j_call: TRBJ2-2; v_call: TRBV9; cdr3_aa: CASSAGQGFGGELFF
j_call: TRBJ2-7; v_call: TRBV6-6; cdr3_aa: CASSFLTSGGDEQYF
j_call: TRBJ2-2; v_call: TRBV7-2; cdr3_aa: CASSLATGRVTGELFF
j_call: TRBJ2-5; v_call: TRBV7-9; cdr3_aa: CASNGPGQKETQYF
j_call: TRBJ2-3; v_call: TRBV3-1/TRBV3-2; cdr3_aa: CASSRDRVMDTQYF
j_call: TRBJ1-5; v_call: TRBV21-1; cdr3_aa: CASSPRFWREFNQPQHF
j_call: TRBJ2-3; v_call: TRBV2; cdr3_aa: CASRQGAGADTQYF
j_call: TRBJ2-6; v_call: TRBV5-4; cdr3_aa: CASSLDLAGANVLTF
j_call: TRBJ2-3; v_call: TRBV10-2; cdr3_aa: CASKTGGNTDTQYF
j_call: TRBJ1-2; v_call: TRBV28; cdr3_aa: CASIAGGPLALRYGYTF
j_call: TRBJ2-5; v_call: TRBV6-5; cdr3_aa: CASSGTSSGGETQYF
j_call: TRBJ2-3; v_call: TRBV5-4; cdr3_aa: CASSPQAGLLTDTQYF
j_call: TRBJ2-7; v_call: TRBV10-2; cdr3_aa: CASAGRYEQYF
j_call: TRBJ2-2; v_call: TRBV10-3; cdr3_aa: CATGTGTNTGELFF
j_call: TRBJ1-2; v_call: TRBV4-1; cdr3_aa: CASSPQDRANYGYTF
j_call: TRBJ2-5; v_call: TRBV15; cdr3_aa: CATSRETGPETRYF
j_call: TRBJ2-7; v_call: TRBV5-4; cdr3_aa: CASSPRGAGGPYEQYF
j_call: TRBJ1-1; v_call: TRBV30; cdr3_aa: CAWHDTLEAFF
j_call: TRBJ1-1; v_call: TRBV10-3; cdr3_aa: CAISTGEGRTEAFF
j_call: TRBJ2-3; v_call: TRBV5-4; cdr3_aa: CASSLDGARADTQYF
j_call: TRBJ1-3; v_call: TRBV5-4; cdr3_aa: CASSVAGSGNTIYF
j_call: TRBJ2-1; v_call: TRBV28; cdr3_aa: CASSLLQGLGNNEQFF
j_call: TRBJ2-7; v_call: TRBV18; cdr3_aa: CASSLFTSGTSAHEQYF
j_call: TRBJ2-1; v_call: TRBV5-1; cdr3_aa: CASSLPTSGGADEQFF